Listed below are T cell receptor beta chains from one sample, sequenced in a study of blood T cell repertoires in COVID-19. The method was immunoSEQ multiplex PCR; TCRdb's version includes in-frame clones alone and lacks a portion of them. The sample consists of 100,000 to 150,000 clones, about four fifths of them appearing once. Source material: peripheral blood. The source is a woman aged 55-69 years with active or convalescent COVID-19. CDR3s include the opening cysteine and the closing phenylalanine or tryptophan. A D gene is named only where the DNA matches it firmly. A clone size is listed for some rows: how often the clone was seen (once, few, many), or a class if it is expanded.

d_gene	abundance	v_gene	j_gene	CDR3aa	CDR3nt
.	.	TRBV19	TRBJ1-1	CASSKQGNTEAFF	TGTGCCAGTAGCAAACAGGGGAACACTGAAGCTTTCTTT
.	.	TRBV11-2	TRBJ2-2	CASQNTGFPGELFF	TGTGCCAGCCAGAATACGGGTTTTCCCGGGGAGCTGTTTTTT
.	few	TRBV28	TRBJ1-5	CASSFRTNRDPGGPPQHF	TGTGCCAGCAGTTTCAGGACCAACCGGGACCCCGGGGGACCGCCCCAGCATTTT
TRBD2	.	TRBV5-1	TRBJ2-1	CASALAGVNEQFF	TGCGCCAGCGCCCTAGCGGGAGTTAATGAGCAGTTCTTC
TRBD1	once	TRBV18	TRBJ1-4	CASSSGTENEKLFF	TGTGCCAGCTCGTCCGGGACAGAGAATGAAAAACTGTTTTTT
.	.	TRBV2	TRBJ2-3	CASKTDRGGTDTQYF	TGTGCCAGCAAGACCGACAGGGGAGGGACAGATACGCAGTATTTT
TRBD2	.	TRBV6-5	TRBJ2-1	CASSSPGGPGNEQFF	TGTGCCAGCAGTTCACCGGGAGGGCCGGGTAATGAGCAGTTCTTC
.	.	TRBV10-2	TRBJ2-3	CASKTQASTDTQYF	TGCGCCAGCAAAACTCAGGCGAGCACAGATACGCAGTATTTT
.	few	TRBV4-1	TRBJ1-2	CASSPEEGVRGYTF	TGCGCCAGCAGCCCCGAAGAGGGGGTGAGGGGCTACACCTTC
.	.	TRBV10-2	TRBJ1-1	CASSPAGQNTEAFF	TGCGCCAGCAGCCCAGCAGGACAGAACACTGAAGCTTTCTTT
TRBD1	.	TRBV10-3	TRBJ1-1	CATRTGSNTEAFF	TGTGCCACCCGGACAGGATCGAACACTGAAGCTTTCTTT
.	.	TRBV10-3	TRBJ2-3	CAISREATDTQYF	TGTGCCATCAGCCGGGAAGCGACAGATACGCAGTATTTT
.	.	TRBV23-1	TRBJ1-4	CASSRAYRVKGEKLFF	TGCGCCAGCAGTCGGGCCTACAGGGTAAAGGGTGAAAAACTGTTTTTT
TRBD1	.	TRBV29-1	TRBJ2-7	CSVDLGQGYEQYF	TGCAGCGTTGATCTGGGACAGGGGTACGAGCAGTACTTC
.	.	TRBV7-9	TRBJ1-1	CASSSREWVTNTEAFF	TGTGCCAGCAGCTCTCGGGAGTGGGTGACGAACACTGAAGCTTTCTTT
TRBD1	.	TRBV6-5	TRBJ1-5	CASSLTGTGGSQPQHF	TGTGCCAGCAGTTTAACGGGGACAGGGGGAAGTCAGCCCCAGCATTTT
TRBD1	.	TRBV4-1	TRBJ1-5	CASSQDLTGGRAQHF	TGCGCCAGCAGCCAAGATTTGACAGGGGGGAGGGCACAGCATTTT
.	.	TRBV6-5	TRBJ1-2	CASAGNYGYTF	TGTGCCAGTGCAGGAAACTATGGCTACACCTTC
TRBD1	.	TRBV4-2	TRBJ2-5	CASSQPDRDQETQYF	TGTGCCAGCAGCCAACCCGACAGGGACCAAGAGACCCAGTACTTC
.	.	TRBV14	TRBJ2-6	CASSHAGANVLTF	TGTGCCAGCAGCCACGCTGGGGCCAACGTCCTGACTTTC
.	.	TRBV6-5	TRBJ1-1	CASSPSDSLEAFF	TGTGCCAGCAGTCCCTCGGACTCACTTGAAGCTTTCTTT
.	few	TRBV9	TRBJ1-1	CASSVAGEGVNTEAFF	TGTGCCAGCAGCGTAGCAGGGGAGGGGGTCAACACTGAAGCTTTCTTT
TRBD2	few	TRBV13	TRBJ2-1	CASSFSGDEQFF	TGTGCCAGCAGCTTTAGCGGGGATGAGCAGTTCTTC
.	once	TRBV24-1	TRBJ2-1	CATSEPDRPEQFF	TGTGCCACCAGTGAACCAGACAGGCCTGAGCAGTTCTTC
.	few	TRBV11-2	TRBJ1-3	CASSYLQGSGNTIYF	TGTGCCAGCAGCTACCTACAGGGTTCCGGAAACACCATATATTTT
.	few	TRBV27	TRBJ2-7	CASSPTGDPYEQYF	TGTGCCAGCAGCCCCACAGGAGATCCCTACGAGCAGTACTTC
.	.	TRBV27	TRBJ1-2	CASSLSGYGYTF	TGTGCCAGCAGTTTGAGTGGCTATGGCTACACCTTC
TRBD1	.	TRBV6-1	TRBJ1-6	CASSEIIRGSDSPLHF	TGTGCCAGCAGTGAGATAATCAGGGGGAGCGATTCACCCCTCCACTTT
.	.	TRBV5-4	TRBJ2-2	CASSLGPNPTGELFF	TGTGCCAGCAGCTTGGGGCCGAATCCCACCGGGGAGCTGTTTTTT
TRBD2	.	TRBV7-6	TRBJ2-7	CASSTLSGGAGEQYF	TGTGCCAGCAGCACCTTAAGCGGGGGGGCTGGGGAGCAGTACTTC
TRBD1	.	TRBV28	TRBJ1-1	CASSLPKTGLNTEAFF	TGTGCCAGCAGTTTACCAAAGACAGGGTTGAACACTGAAGCTTTCTTT
TRBD2	once	TRBV27	TRBJ2-5	CASSLWGGKTQYF	TGTGCCAGCAGTTTATGGGGGGGGAAGACCCAGTACTTC
.	.	TRBV19	TRBJ1-2	CASSIRGTERLYGYTF	TGTGCCAGTAGTATACGGGGGACGGAGCGACTCTATGGCTACACCTTC
.	.	TRBV7-8	TRBJ2-2	CASSLFSIVTGELFF	TGTGCCAGCAGCTTATTTAGTATCGTCACCGGGGAGCTGTTTTTT
.	.	TRBV4-2	TRBJ2-7	CASSQALGGSSYEQYF	TGTGCCAGCAGCCAAGCTCTAGGCGGCAGCTCCTACGAGCAGTACTTC
.	.	TRBV28	TRBJ2-2	CASSLFRHNTGELFF	TGTGCCAGCAGTTTATTCAGACACAACACCGGGGAGCTGTTTTTT
.	.	TRBV7-9	TRBJ1-6	CASSPQGTALSPLHF	TGTGCCAGCAGCCCGCAGGGGACGGCACTCTCACCCCTCCACTTT
.	many	TRBV18	TRBJ1-1	CASSPPGGRGSNTEAFF	TGTGCCAGCTCACCACCAGGAGGCAGAGGGTCGAACACTGAAGCTTTCTTT
.	.	TRBV27	TRBJ2-5	CASSHGETQYF	TGTGCCAGCAGCCACGGAGAGACCCAGTACTTC
TRBD1	.	TRBV5-1	TRBJ2-2	CASSSGTGTGELFF	TGCGCCAGCAGCTCCGGGACAGGGACCGGGGAGCTGTTTTTT
.	few	TRBV28	TRBJ1-5	CASSPPTGAPGQPQHF	TGTGCCAGCAGTCCACCTACGGGAGCGCCGGGACAGCCCCAGCATTTT
.	.	TRBV3-1/TRBV3-2	TRBJ2-7	CASSQRGYYSYEQYF	TGTGCCAGCAGCCAACGGGGGTACTACTCCTACGAGCAGTACTTC
TRBD2	.	TRBV9	TRBJ2-2	CASSVLAGGNTGELFF	TGTGCCAGCAGCGTGTTGGCGGGAGGGAACACCGGGGAGCTGTTTTTT
TRBD2	.	TRBV6-5	TRBJ2-7	CASRNSGYYEQYF	TGTGCCAGCAGAAATAGCGGGTACTACGAGCAGTACTTC
.	.	TRBV19	TRBJ1-5	CASPRGKSNQPQHF	TGTGCCAGTCCCCGGGGTAAAAGCAATCAGCCCCAGCATTTT
.	few	TRBV20-1	TRBJ2-7	CSARDSYEQYF	TGCAGTGCCCGAGATAGCTACGAGCAGTACTTC
TRBD1	.	TRBV2	TRBJ1-6	CASTRQGRYNSPLHF	TGTGCCAGCACACGACAGGGGCGCTATAATTCACCCCTCCACTTT
.	.	TRBV6-5	TRBJ2-1	CASTTKGSEQFF	TGTGCCAGCACCACAAAAGGGAGTGAGCAGTTCTTC
TRBD2	.	TRBV7-2	TRBJ2-2	CASSQLAGANTGELFF	TGTGCCAGCAGCCAACTAGCGGGGGCCAACACCGGGGAGCTGTTTTTT
TRBD1	.	TRBV29-1	TRBJ2-3	CSVDVYGTGSDTQYF	TGCAGCGTGGATGTATACGGGACAGGGTCAGATACGCAGTATTTT
TRBD2	.	TRBV29-1	TRBJ2-5	CSLIAGETQYF	TGCAGCCTGATAGCGGGGGAGACCCAGTACTTC
.	.	TRBV30	TRBJ1-3	CAWTPPAKGLLSGNTIYF	TGTGCCTGGACACCTCCCGCGAAGGGGCTCCTCTCTGGAAACACCATATATTTT
.	once	TRBV29-1	TRBJ2-2	CSVEDPYRETGELFF	TGCAGCGTTGAAGACCCATACAGAGAAACCGGGGAGCTGTTTTTT
.	.	TRBV12-3/TRBV12-4	TRBJ1-4	CASSLVFEKLFF	TGTGCCAGCAGTTTAGTCTTCGAAAAACTGTTTTTT
.	.	TRBV18	TRBJ1-2	CASSPGPLTGLYGYTF	TGTGCCAGCTCACCGGGCCCTCTGACAGGACTCTATGGCTACACCTTC
TRBD1	.	TRBV18	TRBJ2-3	CASSPGQGNTDTQYF	TGTGCCAGCTCTCCGGGACAGGGTAACACAGATACGCAGTATTTT
TRBD1	few	TRBV6-5	TRBJ2-2	CASSYSQGAGELFF	TGTGCCAGCAGTTACTCGCAGGGGGCCGGGGAGCTGTTTTTT
.	.	TRBV3-1/TRBV3-2	TRBJ2-7	CASSQDTYEQYF	TGTGCCAGCAGCCAAGACACATACGAGCAGTACTTC